A selection of T cell receptor beta chains follows, all from one sample in a study of post-analysis software for immune sequencing data. TCRdb analysed the PCR reads with MiXCR anew, one entry per CDR3 protein. The sample has 650,000 to 850,000 distinct CDR3 sequences; approximately 53% are singletons. Sequencing was carried out using blood. The receptors here all came from a girl aged 10 to 17 with multiple sclerosis. Both conserved end residues are trimmed from each CDR3. The D gene is left open where the match is weak.

V: TRBV2
D: TRBD1
CDR3: ASKAGTGNQPQH

V: TRBV29-1
D: .
CDR3: SVRTLTYGYT

V: TRBV29-1
D: .
CDR3: GVTGFDEQF

V: TRBV20-1
D: TRBD2
CDR3: SARVGLAGVSYNEQC

V: TRBV29-1
D: .
CDR3: SVLTGWGGYT

V: TRBV5-1
D: .
CDR3: ASNLGGKVF

V: TRBV10-3
D: TRBD1
CDR3: AISATGETGELF

V: TRBV29-1
D: .
CDR3: SVVGPLSYNEQF

V: TRBV5-1
D: .
CDR3: ASSAGTSDTQY

V: TRBV12-3/TRBV12-4
D: .
CDR3: ASSFFAAWGNEQF

V: TRBV12-3/TRBV12-4
D: .
CDR3: ASSFADNQPQH

V: TRBV29-1
D: TRBD1
CDR3: SARKQGAAYEQY

V: TRBV15
D: .
CDR3: ATSRDRVVGNIQY

V: TRBV21-1
D: .
CDR3: ASRRTGGAAAKNIQY

V: TRBV24-1
D: TRBD1
CDR3: ATSGDSKETQY

V: TRBV5-1
D: TRBD1
CDR3: ASSLEGGRGQPQH

V: TRBV11-1
D: .
CDR3: ASSPRRGSDTQY

V: TRBV12-3/TRBV12-4
D: .
CDR3: ASSSTGTSYYEQY

V: TRBV7-3
D: .
CDR3: ASSLGPVTEAF

V: TRBV20-1
D: TRBD2
CDR3: SASVLADVSQTYEQY

V: TRBV12-3/TRBV12-4
D: .
CDR3: ASRQGLHTGELF

V: TRBV20-1
D: TRBD2
CDR3: SGTDLAGAAYEQY

V: TRBV2
D: TRBD2
CDR3: ASREIAGVETQY

V: TRBV5-1
D: TRBD2
CDR3: ASSWTSGAAGEQF

V: TRBV29-1
D: TRBD2
CDR3: SVERTSRLYNEQF

V: TRBV6-5
D: TRBD1
CDR3: ASSYSARNLDRGHGYT

V: TRBV20-1
D: .
CDR3: SASERDLPSQY

V: TRBV7-3
D: .
CDR3: ASSWSMNTEAF

V: TRBV12-3/TRBV12-4
D: .
CDR3: ASSLVASRTYEQY

V: TRBV29-1
D: .
CDR3: SAFRDKVNNEQF

V: TRBV7-9
D: .
CDR3: ASSLAHGGRYGYT

V: TRBV20-1
D: .
CDR3: SARGDRMSPYEQY

V: TRBV20-1
D: TRBD1
CDR3: SALSDRENGYT

V: TRBV2
D: .
CDR3: ASSDWKGTDKNIQY

V: TRBV12-3/TRBV12-4
D: TRBD1
CDR3: ASSPRTGGAGANVLT

V: TRBV2
D: .
CDR3: ASTAGQLNTEAF

V: TRBV3-1
D: .
CDR3: VSSQGGTASGANVLT

V: TRBV27
D: TRBD2
CDR3: ASSLRGLAGARDTQY

V: TRBV3-1
D: TRBD1
CDR3: ASSQSPTGGLHYGYT

V: TRBV7-2
D: .
CDR3: ASSWSGDLFYNEQF

V: TRBV12-5
D: .
CDR3: ASGFLEGSEQY

V: TRBV7-3
D: .
CDR3: ASSHPNSGANVLT

V: TRBV20-1
D: .
CDR3: SASTLQGKAWGANVLT

V: TRBV10-3
D: .
CDR3: AISEGRGLAGELF

V: TRBV20-1
D: TRBD2
CDR3: SAYARAGAGTQY

V: TRBV5-1
D: TRBD2
CDR3: ASSLPGLAGGNEQF

V: TRBV28
D: .
CDR3: ASSFLGAARVDQY

V: TRBV12-3/TRBV12-4
D: TRBD2
CDR3: ASSLGLAATDTQY

V: TRBV6-5
D: .
CDR3: ASTDPGTGIQY

V: TRBV9
D: .
CDR3: ASSPKGTPYEQY

V: TRBV9
D: .
CDR3: ASSEKRNNPNEQF

V: TRBV7-3
D: TRBD1
CDR3: ASQETGQTYNEQF

V: TRBV6-2/TRBV6-3
D: .
CDR3: ASSQSWSNQPQH

V: TRBV29-1
D: TRBD1
CDR3: SVADRGGYGYT

V: TRBV5-1
D: .
CDR3: ASSLGSRDIQY

V: TRBV7-2
D: .
CDR3: ASSLDLRNEQF

V: TRBV25-1
D: .
CDR3: ASSDLGNEQY

V: TRBV10-3
D: .
CDR3: AISRPEQGHTDTQY

V: TRBV20-1
D: .
CDR3: SARDSNSYNEQF

V: TRBV5-1
D: TRBD1
CDR3: ASSGDRTYEQY